A selection of T cell receptor beta chains follows, all from one sample in a study of cytotoxic CD8 clonotypes in ibrutinib-treated CLL. Assay: immunoSEQ multiplex PCR; the TCRdb copy retains only in-frame clones and omits some. The sample has nearly 100,000 clones; 78% are singletons. Sequencing used PBMCs, obtained after 12 months of ibrutinib treatment. The receptors come from a human donor with chronic lymphocytic leukemia. Each CDR3 is given with its conserved first and last residue. D genes are given only for firm matches. The listing skips clone size in some rows; elsewhere it reads once, few, many or a size class.

J gene	CDR3 length	D gene	clone size	V gene	CDR3 DNA	CDR3 protein
TRBJ1-5	17	.	.	TRBV7-8	TGTGCCAGCAGCCGACGACAGGCCATTACACAGGGTCAGCCCCAGCATTTT	CASSRRQAITQGQPQHF
TRBJ1-5	12	.	few	TRBV5-6	TGTGCCAGCAGTTTGGGAAATCAGCCCCAGCATTTT	CASSLGNQPQHF
TRBJ2-5	16	.	.	TRBV5-8	TGTGCCAGCATCTCCTTCACTCAGGGAGAGAGGGAGACCCAGTACTTC	CASISFTQGERETQYF
TRBJ1-6	15	.	.	TRBV30	TGTGCCTTGGCGGGGTTCGAGGGAGGACGGTCACCCCTCCACTTT	CALAGFEGGRSPLHF
TRBJ1-1	16	.	.	TRBV5-6	TGTGCCAGCAGCAGGCAGGGTTTGTCTTTGAACACTGAAGCTTTCTTT	CASSRQGLSLNTEAFF
TRBJ1-1	15	TRBD1	once	TRBV5-5	TGTGCCAGCAGTCCTCGACAGGGGGCGACGACTGAAGCTTTCTTT	CASSPRQGATTEAFF
TRBJ1-4	14	.	once	TRBV7-6	TGTGCCAGCAGTCGAGGGGGGGAAAATGAAAAACTGTTTTTT	CASSRGGENEKLFF
TRBJ1-1	13	.	.	TRBV27	TGTGCCAGCAGATCGGGTGGGAACACTGAAGCTTTCTTT	CASRSGGNTEAFF
TRBJ1-2	12	.	.	TRBV18	TGTGCCAGCTCAGGGGGGGACTATGGCTACACCTTC	CASSGGDYGYTF
TRBJ2-1	13	.	few	TRBV29-1	TGCAGCGTTGGCGGGGGCCCTATGGGAGAGCAGTTCTTC	CSVGGGPMGEQFF
TRBJ1-3	13	.	.	TRBV7-2	TGTGCCAGCAGCTTAGGTTATGGAAACACCATATATTTT	CASSLGYGNTIYF
TRBJ1-2	15	.	.	TRBV13	TGTGCCAGCAGCTTAACGCAGGGGAGGGGAGATGGCTACACCTTC	CASSLTQGRGDGYTF
TRBJ1-6	15	.	.	TRBV5-1	TGCGCCAGCAGCTTGGTGGGGAGGGATAATTCACCCCTCCACTTT	CASSLVGRDNSPLHF
TRBJ2-3	15	TRBD1	.	TRBV9	TGTGCCAGCAGCGTAGGGGACAGTACCACAGATACGCAGTATTTT	CASSVGDSTTDTQYF
TRBJ2-5	18	.	few	TRBV27	TGTGCCAGCAGTTCCTACCCGTCGCGGACGGGATCCCAAGAGACCCAGTACTTC	CASSSYPSRTGSQETQYF
TRBJ2-7	14	TRBD1	.	TRBV5-4	TGTGCCAGCAGCACTGGACAGGAGGCCTACGAGCAGTACTTC	CASSTGQEAYEQYF
TRBJ2-7	16	.	many	TRBV7-9	TGTGCCAGCAGCGAGAAACGGGGGCAGCCCAAATACGAGCAGTACTTC	CASSEKRGQPKYEQYF
TRBJ2-1	13	TRBD1	.	TRBV7-3	TGTGCCAGCAGCTCGAATCCCGGGACAGTGGGGATCTTC	CASSSNPGTVGIF
TRBJ1-1	13	.	few	TRBV7-9	TGTGCCAGCAGCCTCACAGCGAACACTGAAGCTTTCTTT	CASSLTANTEAFF
TRBJ1-3	21	TRBD1	.	TRBV6-4	TGTGCCAGCAGTGACCCCTTACAAAGAAACAGGGGGCGCGCCTCTGGAAACACCATATATTTT	CASSDPLQRNRGRASGNTIYF
TRBJ1-5	15	TRBD1	.	TRBV6-1	TGTGCCAGCAGTGACAGACAGGGGGTTGTTTCACCCCAGCATTTT	CASSDRQGVVSPQHF
TRBJ2-7	13	.	.	TRBV7-2	TGTGCCAGCAGCTTCGACACCGTCTACGAGCAGTACTTC	CASSFDTVYEQYF
TRBJ1-1	18	TRBD1	.	TRBV25-1	TGTGCCAGCATACACCAATCCGGGAACAGGGGGTCTAACACTGAAGCTTTCTTT	CASIHQSGNRGSNTEAFF
TRBJ1-3	11	.	.	TRBV2	TGTGCCAGCGAAGGCAGAAACACCATATATTTT	CASEGRNTIYF
TRBJ2-1	14	TRBD1	.	TRBV18	TGTGCCAGCTCACGGGGACAGGGCCTCAATGAGCAGTTCTTC	CASSRGQGLNEQFF
TRBJ1-6	15	.	.	TRBV18	TGTGCCAGCTCACCACGGGGGAATGACGATTCACCCCTCCACTTT	CASSPRGNDDSPLHF